This TCR beta chain was recovered during a study of cytomegalovirus exposure and HLA in healthy donors. Overall study findings and caveats: The study flagged approximately 180 TCR beta chains as cytomegalovirus-associated. High sensitivity and specificity were reportedly achieved when the classifier diagnosed cytomegalovirus status.

The CDR3 is 16 residues long. With 1 base clipped from V and 7 bases from J, the junction kept 10 bases outside the gene matches. CDR1 and CDR2 from the germline V gene are LNHNV and YYDKDF (reference sequence). To note about this clone: Its antigen is unknown.

The repertoire was sequenced with immunoSEQ multiplex PCR; TCRdb's copy has only in-frame clones and lacks some. The profile covers about 220,000 clones, with approximately 80% appearing a single time and more than 12% taken by the ten largest. This clonotype was obtained from a young woman in good health and CMV-seropositive. V and J are TRBV15 and TRBJ1-5, with 7 positions matching TRBD1. Material: PBMCs. This CDR3 reads CATSRALDRVGQPQHF. CDR3 nucleotides: TGTGCCACCAGCAGAGCCTTAGACAGGGTGGGGCAGCCCCAGCATTTT.